The entry that follows covers one T cell receptor (beta chain) sequence. These data are taken from a study of T cell changes during pregnancy in multiple sclerosis. V lost 8 bases to trimming and J lost 0 bases, with 23 bases between them. CDR3 size: 18 residues. The germline CDR1 and CDR2 sequences are LNHDA and SQIVND (reference sequence). The repertoire was sequenced with immunoSEQ multiplex PCR; TCRdb's copy has only in-frame clones and lacks some. The sample consists of approximately 70,000 clones, about nine tenths of them appearing once. The sample consisted of peripheral blood, taken in the third trimester of pregnancy. This TCR was recovered from a female donor in good health, enrolled as a control in a pregnancy study. The J gene is TRBJ2-1, the V gene TRBV19; D is perhaps TRBD2 (5 bases). In DNA, the CDR3 is TGTGCCAGTGGACCGGGAAAGGTCGCTTTTAGCTCCTACAATGAGCAGTTCTTC. It yields the protein CASGPGKVAFSSYNEQFF.